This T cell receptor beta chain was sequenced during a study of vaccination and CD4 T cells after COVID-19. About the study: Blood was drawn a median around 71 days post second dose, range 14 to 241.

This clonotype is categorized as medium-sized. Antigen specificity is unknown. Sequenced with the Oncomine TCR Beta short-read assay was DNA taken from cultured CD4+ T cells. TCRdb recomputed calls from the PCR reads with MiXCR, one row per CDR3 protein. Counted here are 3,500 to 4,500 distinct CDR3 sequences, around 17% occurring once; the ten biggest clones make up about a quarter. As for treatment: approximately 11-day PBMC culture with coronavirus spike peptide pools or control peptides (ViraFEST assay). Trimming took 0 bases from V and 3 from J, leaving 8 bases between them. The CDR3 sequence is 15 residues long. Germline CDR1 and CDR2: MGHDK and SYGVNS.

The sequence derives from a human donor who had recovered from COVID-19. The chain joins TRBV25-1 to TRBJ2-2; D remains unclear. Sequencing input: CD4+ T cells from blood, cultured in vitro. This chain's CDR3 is CASSEYGSYTGELFF. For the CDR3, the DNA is TGTGCCAGCAGTGAATACGGCAGCTACACCGGGGAGCTGTTTTTT. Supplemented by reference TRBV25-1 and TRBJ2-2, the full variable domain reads EADIYQTPRYLVIGTGKKITLECSQTMGHDKMYWYQQDPGMELHLIHYSYGVNSTEKGDLSSESTVSRIRTEHFPLTLESARPSHTSQYLCASSEYGSYTGELFFGEGSRLTVL.